The 27 T cell receptor beta chains below come from one sample, sequenced in a study of T-cell reconstitution after alpha-beta-depleted transplantation in children. The library targeted TCRbeta and was prepared with unique molecular identifiers. Via MiXCR, TCRdb re-called the PCR reads, giving one row per CDR3 protein. The data show some 290,000 distinct CDR3 sequences, with 23% seen just once and approximately 9.9% held by the top ten. Sequenced here: PBMCs, mostly from graft donor cells, sampled 180 days after TCRalphabeta/CD19-depleted stem cell transplant. All receptors derive from a male patient younger than 18 who had a stem cell transplant for acute lymphoblastic leukemia, so the T cells may come from the graft donor.

There are many counts of this clonotype. V gene TRBV21-1 combines with J gene TRBJ1-1; TRBD1 is the table's D call and was not checked against the DNA. TRBV21-1 is a pseudogene locus. CDR3 size: 16 residues. The CDR3 here is CASSKGPGGTDTEAFF. The CDR3 region has the DNA TGTGCCAGCAGCAAAGGTCCGGGGGGAACGGACACTGAAGCTTTCTTT.

The V call is TRBV20-1, the J call TRBJ2-7, with a possible D match to TRBD2 (5 bases). Per the germline V gene, CDR1 is DFQATT and CDR2 is SNEGSKA (reference sequence). The CDR3 loop spans 13 amino acids. The V end lost 3 bases, the J end lost 1 base, and 10 bases lay between the germline ends. DNA for the CDR3: TGCAGTGCTAGCGACCGGAGGTCCTACGAGCAGTACTTC. Translated: CSASDRRSYEQYF.

The chain recombines TRBV15 with TRBJ2-1, with 10 bases identical to TRBD1. J gave up 2 bases and V 8 bases, and 6 bases lay outside the gene matches. The CDR3 is 15 amino acids. Germline V lookup: CDR1 LNHNV, CDR2 YYDKDF (reference sequence). CDR3 bases: TGTGCCACCGACCAAGACAGGGGGCCCTACAATGAGCAGTTCTTC. Protein: CATDQDRGPYNEQFF. The whole variable domain, remainder taken from reference TRBV15 and TRBJ2-1, is DAMVIQNPRYQVTQFGKPVTLSCSQTLNHNVMYWYQQKSSQAPKLLFHYYDKDFNNEADTPDNFQSRRPNTSFCFLDIRSPGLGDTAMYLCATDQDRGPYNEQFFGPGTRLTVL.

V and J are TRBV12-3 or TRBV12-4 and TRBJ1-2; a weak D match, TRBD1 (5 bases). The CDR3 is 13 amino acids. V was trimmed by 7 bases and J by 8 bases, leaving 17 bases between them. The CDR3 reads CASIIRGLTGYTF. The CDR3 DNA reads TGTGCCAGCATAATAAGGGGATTGACGGGCTACACCTTC.

The chain has TRBV6-1 and TRBJ1-5; D unresolved. Trimming pared 8 bases from V and 0 bases from J, leaving 23 bases between. Germline V gene lookup returns CDR1 MNHNS and CDR2 SASEGT. The CDR3 runs to 18 residues. The CDR3 region is CASSTGGAGIDSNQPQHF. The DNA of the CDR3 is TGTGCCAGCTCTACGGGAGGCGCGGGGATAGATAGCAATCAGCCCCAGCATTTT.

The genes are TRBV5-1 and TRBJ1-2; 7 bases agree with TRBD1. Losses at the gene ends were 7 bases for V and 0 bases for J; bases not matched to a gene: 6. This CDR3 spans 14 amino acids. CDR1 is SGHRS, CDR2 YFSETQ, per germline. The CDR3: CASGTVTSNYGYTF. CDR3 sequence (DNA): TGCGCCAGCGGGACAGTGACATCTAACTATGGCTACACCTTC.

The chain uses TRBV12-3 or TRBV12-4 and TRBJ2-3, with TRBD2 as a possible D gene (6 bases). The CDR3 is 15 residues long. Trimming pared 3 bases from V and 1 base from J, leaving 11 bases between. The CDR3 DNA reads as TGTGCCAGCAGTTTGGGTGCTAGCGGCACAGATACGCAGTATTTT. Translating gives CASSLGASGTDTQYF.

With regard to this clonotype: A junction boundary mismatches the germline segment, possibly from a read error. This chain uses TRBV4-2 with TRBJ1-3; the D is unclear. The CDR3 is 15 residues long. Germline V gene lookup returns CDR1 LGHNA and CDR2 YNFKEQ. The CDR3 coding sequence is TGTGCCAGCACCCAAGGATGGTTCTCTGGAAACACCATATATTTT. As protein: CASTQGWFSGNTIYF.

The V gene is TRBV14, the J gene TRBJ1-3; D not resolved. The CDR3 totals 14 residues. Trimming took 4 bases from V and 7 from J, leaving 14 bases between them. The germline gives CDR1 SGHDN, CDR2 FVKESK. The CDR3 is CASSRAPPPNTIYF. DNA of the CDR3: TGTGCCAGCAGCCGGGCACCGCCCCCGAACACCATATATTTT.

This clonotype was observed at least ten times. The CDR3 loop reads CASSLSGTEAFF. The CDR3 DNA is TGTGCCAGCAGTTTGTCCGGGACTGAAGCTTTCTTT. The chain links TRBV12-3 or TRBV12-4 to TRBJ1-1, with D unclear. The length of the CDR3 is 12 residues. Trimming removed 3 bases from V and 5 bases from J, with 7 bases in between.

CDR3 region: CASSVASGASYEQYF. The CDR3 DNA reads as TGTGCCAGCAGCGTCGCTAGCGGGGCTTCGTACGAGCAGTACTTC. The chain carries TRBV9 and TRBJ2-7; 9 bases align to TRBD2. J was trimmed by 4 bases and V by 2 bases; bases with no gene match: 7. This CDR3 is built from 15 residues. Germline CDR1 reads SGDLS; CDR2 reads YYNGEE.

This sequence joins TRBV5-1 and TRBJ2-5; tentative D call: TRBD2 (6 bases). Germline V gene sequence: CDR1 SGHRS, CDR2 YFSETQ. This CDR3 spans 13 amino acids. V shed 4 bases and J shed 2 bases, with 9 bases lying between them. CDR3 in DNA: TGCGCCAGCAGCGGGGGACTTCAAGAGACCCAGTACTTC. It encodes CASSGGLQETQYF.

Ten or more counts support this clonotype. The V gene is TRBV12-3 or TRBV12-4, the J gene TRBJ2-1, with TRBD2 identical over 8 bases. This CDR3 has 16 residues. V lost 2 bases and J lost 6; bases outside the gene matches: 9. The DNA for the CDR3 is TGTGCCAGCAGTTTACCTGGGACTAGAAGGAGCAATGAGCAGTTCTTC. Residues: CASSLPGTRRSNEQFF.

The chain links TRBV10-2 to TRBJ2-2; TRBD2 matches at 11 bases. The CDR3 extends over 16 amino acids. J lost 3 bases, V lost 6 bases, and 6 bases had no gene match. Germline loops: CDR1 WSHSY, CDR2 SAAADI. Written as DNA, the CDR3 is TGCGCCAGCAGACCCGGGACTAGCGGTTACACCGGGGAGCTGTTTTTT. Translating it yields CASRPGTSGYTGELFF.

The chain has TRBV4-1 and TRBJ2-7, with 8 bases identical to TRBD2. Germline V gives CDR1 MGHRA, CDR2 YSYEKL. The CDR3 consists of 14 residues. V lost 4 bases to trimming and J lost 3 bases; unmatched junction nucleotides: 5. The chain's CDR3 is CASSPGTRLYEQYF. In DNA form, the CDR3 reads TGCGCCAGCAGCCCCGGGACTAGGCTCTACGAGCAGTACTTC.

This chain uses TRBV20-1 with TRBJ1-1; 8 bases line up with TRBD1. Germline CDR1 reads DFQATT; CDR2 reads SNEGSKA (reference sequence). Losses at the gene ends were 1 base for V and 1 base for J; bases not matched to a gene: 5. The length of the CDR3 is 15 residues. DNA of the CDR3: TGCAGTGCTAGAGCCGTTGACAGGGGGAACACTGAAGCTTTCTTT. Translated, it gives CSARAVDRGNTEAFF.

This chain uses TRBV4-2 with TRBJ2-1; 10 bases line up with TRBD2. The CDR3 covers 18 residues. Germline assignment: CDR1 LGHNA and CDR2 YNFKEQ. J gave up 2 bases and V 4 bases, and 11 bases lay outside the gene matches. CDR3 DNA sequence: TGTGCCAGCAGCCGAGGCCCGGGACTAGCGTCGACCTACAATGAGCAGTTCTTC. Translation gives CASSRGPGLASTYNEQFF.

The gene calls are TRBV11-2 and TRBJ1-2; D remains ambiguous. Germline-derived CDR1 and CDR2 are SGHAT and FQNNGV. CDR3 length equals 16 residues. The V end was cut by 5 bases, the J end by 4 bases, with 20 bases between. The CDR3 reads CASSVGAGPIIYGYTF. DNA for the CDR3: TGTGCCAGCAGCGTGGGCGCAGGCCCAATAATCTATGGCTACACCTTC.

This clonotype turned up a few times. This chain connects TRBV3-1 to TRBJ2-1; TRBD2 matches 9 bases. Per germline, CDR1 LGHDT and CDR2 YNNKEL (reference sequence). The CDR3 consists of 17 residues. Trimming removed 2 bases from V and 7 bases from J; junction bases left unmatched: 12. Written as DNA, the CDR3 is TGTGCCAGCAGCCAAACTAGCGGGCTTCCCCCAGGGAATGAGCAGTTCTTC. Its protein product is CASSQTSGLPPGNEQFF.

This clonotype was detected a few times. CDR3: CASSLEPGQFF. The CDR3 region has the DNA TGTGCCAGCAGCTTAGAGCCAGGGCAGTTCTTC. The V call is TRBV7-9, the J call TRBJ2-1; D is undetermined. The V end was cut by 1 base, the J end by 12 bases, with 7 bases between. Germline V lookup: CDR1 SEHNR, CDR2 FQNEAQ (reference sequence). The length of the CDR3 is 11 residues.

The rearrangement links TRBV19 to TRBJ2-1, with D perhaps TRBD1 (6 bases). Germline CDR1 is LNHDA and CDR2 is SQIVND (reference sequence). The CDR3 has 14 amino acids. The V end lost 8 bases, the J end lost 1 base, and 12 bases lay between the germline ends. This CDR3 reads CASRAGVSYNEQFF. The CDR3, as DNA: TGTGCCAGTCGAGCAGGGGTTTCCTACAATGAGCAGTTCTTC.

J is TRBJ2-5 and V is TRBV3-1; 12 positions match TRBD1. The CDR3 is 15 residues long. Germline V CDR1 and CDR2: LGHDT, YNNKEL (reference sequence). With V trimmed by 4 bases and J by 5 bases, 5 bases remained unmatched. Here the CDR3 reads CASSPGTGGWETQYF. The CDR3 coding sequence is TGTGCCAGCAGCCCTGGGACAGGGGGCTGGGAGACCCAGTACTTC.

This clonotype was observed a handful of times. The V and J genes are TRBV7-9 and TRBJ1-2; 9 bases are shared with TRBD1. J lost 3 bases, V lost 2 bases, and 4 bases had no gene match. Germline loops: CDR1 SEHNR, CDR2 FQNEAQ (reference sequence). This CDR3 is 15 amino acids long. DNA for the CDR3: TGTGCCAGCAGCTTAATGACAGGGGGTTACTATGGCTACACCTTC. It specifies CASSLMTGGYYGYTF. The complete variable domain, with remaining parts taken from reference TRBV7-9 and TRBJ1-2, reads DTGVSQNPRHKITKRGQNVTFRCDPISEHNRLYWYRQTLGQGPEFLTYFQNEAQLEKSRLLSDRFSAERPKGSFSTLEIQRTEQGDSAMYLCASSLMTGGYYGYTFGSGTRLTVV.

This sequence joins TRBV2 and TRBJ2-1; 9 nucleotides match TRBD2. Trimming cost V 5 bases and J 1 base; bases outside gene matches: 6. CDR1 and CDR2 (germline): SNHLY, FYNNEI. The CDR3 consists of 16 residues. CDR3 protein: CASSLFSGRSYNEQFF. CDR3 bases: TGTGCCAGCAGTCTCTTTAGCGGGAGATCCTACAATGAGCAGTTCTTC.

J is TRBJ1-2 and V is TRBV12-3 or TRBV12-4, with a possible D match to TRBD1 (6 bases). The CDR3 contains 14 residues. Trimming stripped 6 bases from V and 5 bases from J, with 16 bases between. CDR3 amino acids: CASSRRRDTYGYTF. The CDR3 coding sequence is TGTGCCAGCAGCCGACGCAGGGACACGTATGGCTACACCTTC.

This chain connects TRBV5-6 to TRBJ2-3; 11 nucleotides match TRBD2. Germline V CDR1 and CDR2: SGHDT, YYEEEE. CDR3 size: 19 residues. V shed 7 bases and J 0 bases; nucleotides not matched to a gene: 16. This CDR3 reads CASCRPTSGRKTSTDTQYF. In DNA, the CDR3 is TGTGCCAGCTGCCGTCCAACTAGCGGGAGAAAAACTAGCACAGATACGCAGTATTTT. The full variable domain, rest sourced from reference TRBV5-6 and TRBJ2-3, is DAGVTQSPTHLIKTRGQQVTLRCSPKSGHDTVSWYQQALGQGPQFIFQYYEEEERQRGNFPDRFSGHQFPNYSSELNVNALLLGDSALYLCASCRPTSGRKTSTDTQYFGPGTRLTVL.

This clonotype came up a few times. V gene TRBV12-3 or TRBV12-4 combines with J gene TRBJ1-1; D is unresolved. The V end was cut by 2 bases, the J end by 0 bases, with 10 bases between. This CDR3 region has 15 residues. The CDR3 is CASSLYPSMNTEAFF. The CDR3 nucleotides are TGTGCCAGCAGTTTATATCCCAGCATGAACACTGAAGCTTTCTTT.